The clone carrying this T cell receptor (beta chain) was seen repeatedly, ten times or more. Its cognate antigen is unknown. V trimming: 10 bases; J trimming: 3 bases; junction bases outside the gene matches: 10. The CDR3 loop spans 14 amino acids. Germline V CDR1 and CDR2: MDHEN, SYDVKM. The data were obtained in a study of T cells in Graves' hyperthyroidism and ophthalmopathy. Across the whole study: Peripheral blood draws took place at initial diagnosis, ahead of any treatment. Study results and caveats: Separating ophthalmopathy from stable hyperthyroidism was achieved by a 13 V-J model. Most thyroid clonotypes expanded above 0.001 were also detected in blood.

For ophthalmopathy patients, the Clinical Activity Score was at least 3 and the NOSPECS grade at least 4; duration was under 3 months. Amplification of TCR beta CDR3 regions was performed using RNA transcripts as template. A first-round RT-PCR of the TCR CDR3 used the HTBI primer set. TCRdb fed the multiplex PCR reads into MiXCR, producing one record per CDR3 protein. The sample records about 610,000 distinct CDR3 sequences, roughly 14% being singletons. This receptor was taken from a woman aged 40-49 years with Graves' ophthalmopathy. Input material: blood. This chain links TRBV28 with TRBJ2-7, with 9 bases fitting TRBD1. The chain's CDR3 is CATLGQGNNYEQYF. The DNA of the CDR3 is TGTGCCACCTTGGGACAGGGCAACAACTACGAGCAGTACTTC.